The 10 T cell receptor beta chains listed next were all sequenced from one sample in a study of cytomegalovirus exposure and HLA in healthy donors. 13 Jbeta primers and 60 Vbeta primers were used for the PCR. Method: immunoSEQ multiplex PCR; TCRdb's copy keeps in-frame clones and lacks some. The sample consists of approximately 110,000 clones, 80% to 90% of them appearing once. The sequencing sample was made of PBMCs. The receptors originated from a woman in her twenties or thirties in good health and CMV-seronegative.

This clone appeared a single time. The rearrangement uses TRBV25-1 and TRBJ2-1; TRBD2 matches at 8 bases. Germline loops: CDR1 MGHDK, CDR2 SYGVNS. Unmatched junction bases numbered 12, after V lost 4 bases and J lost 7 bases. This CDR3 has 16 residues. The CDR3 DNA is TGTGCCAGCAGTGTAGATTCGGGAGGGCCGAGGAATGAGCAGTTCTTC. Residues: CASSVDSGGPRNEQFF.

The rearrangement links TRBV18 to TRBJ1-2, with D possibly matching TRBD1 (5 bases). V dropped 3 bases and J dropped 7 bases, with 9 bases sitting between them. The length of the CDR3 is 12 residues. Looked up from germline, CDR1 is KGHSH and CDR2 is LQKENI. In nucleotides, the CDR3 is TGTGCCAGCTCACCGGGCAGGGCTGGCTACACCTTC. Translated, it gives CASSPGRAGYTF.

The chain couples TRBV6-5 to TRBJ1-5, with no clear D. Per germline, CDR1 MNHEY and CDR2 SVGAGI. The CDR3 loop spans 14 amino acids. The V gene lost 4 bases and the J gene lost 8 bases, with 15 bases spanning the gap. The CDR3 nucleotides read TGTGCCAGCAGTTCCAGACACTGGGCAGAGCCCCAGCATTTT. Encoded protein: CASSSRHWAEPQHF.

The count of this clone is one. This rearrangement joins TRBV6-1 to TRBJ1-1, with TRBD1 matching over 9 bases. This CDR3 is 16 amino acids long. V dropped 2 bases and J dropped 5; count of bases not matched to a gene: 9. Germline V CDR1 and CDR2: MNHNS, SASEGT. The CDR3 protein is CASSEPGGTGTTEAFF. Written as DNA, the CDR3 is TGTGCCAGCAGTGAACCGGGGGGGACAGGGACGACTGAAGCTTTCTTT.

This rearrangement joins TRBV21-1 to TRBJ2-3; whether TRBD2, the table's D call, matches the DNA was not checked. TRBV21-1 is given as a pseudogene. The CDR3 totals 18 residues. CDR3 sequence: CANGTSLVLAGGTDTQYF. The CDR3 coding sequence is TGTGCCAACGGGACCTCCCTCGTACTAGCGGGGGGCACAGATACGCAGTATTTT.

This clone turned up a few times. The chain couples TRBV27 to TRBJ2-7, with 7 bases matching TRBD1. Germline loops: CDR1 MNHEY, CDR2 SMNVEV (reference sequence). This CDR3 comprises 13 residues. V was clipped by 5 bases and J by 7 bases; unmatched bases: 8. This CDR3 is CASSPRTGYEQYF. The CDR3 DNA reads TGTGCCAGCAGTCCCCGGACAGGTTATGAGCAGTACTTC.

This clone was seen just once. The chain employs TRBV25-1 and TRBJ2-3; 10 positions match TRBD2. This CDR3 comprises 17 residues. Germline loops: CDR1 MGHDK, CDR2 SYGVNS. V shed 4 bases, J shed 3 bases, and the junction held 10 bases outside the gene matches. The CDR3 spells CASSVSSGSWGTDTQYF. The DNA for the CDR3 is TGTGCCAGCAGTGTTTCTAGCGGGAGCTGGGGGACAGATACGCAGTATTTT.

The chain employs TRBV5-1 and TRBJ1-3; D possibly corresponds to TRBD1 (5 bases). CDR1 is SGHRS, CDR2 YFSETQ, per germline. The CDR3 covers 16 residues. V lost 0 bases to trimming and J lost 0 bases, with 10 bases between them. The CDR3 DNA is TGCGCCAGCAGCTTGGAATTCAGGGCCTCTGGAAACACCATATATTTT. Translating it yields CASSLEFRASGNTIYF. Based on the CDR3 plus reference TRBV5-1 and TRBJ1-3, the full variable domain is KAGVTQTPRYLIKTRGQQVTLSCSPISGHRSVSWYQQTPGQGLQFLFEYFSETQRNKGNFPGRFSGRQFSNSRSEMNVSTLELGDSALYLCASSLEFRASGNTIYFGEGSWLTVV.

The chain is built from TRBV5-1 and TRBJ1-1; D unclear. Trimming stripped 2 bases from V and 5 bases from J, with 10 bases between. Germline V CDR1 and CDR2: SGHRS, YFSETQ. The CDR3 is 13 residues long. The CDR3 region is CASSFSRDTEAFF. CDR3 nucleotide sequence: TGCGCCAGCAGCTTTTCTCGGGATACTGAAGCTTTCTTT.

This sequence joins TRBV5-4 and TRBJ1-3; unclear D gene. V lost 2 bases and J lost 2, with 11 bases in between. Germline V gene sequence: CDR1 SGHNT, CDR2 YYREEE (reference sequence). The CDR3 is 15 amino acids. The CDR3 reads CASSFKQSAGNTIYF. CDR3 bases: TGTGCCAGCAGCTTCAAACAGTCCGCTGGAAACACCATATATTTT.